A single sample is the source of the 24 T cell receptor beta chains below, sequenced in a study of control samples from healthy donors and cancer patients. Libraries were prepared by immunoSEQ multiplex PCR; TCRdb keeps only in-frame clonotypes and omits some of them. Among tens of thousands of clones listed, almost 85% were seen once. The sample taken for sequencing was blood. All receptors come from a man between 40 and 49 years old in good health.

This sequence joins TRBV3-1 (or the pseudogene TRBV3-2) and TRBJ2-1; D is unclear. Trimming stripped 1 base from V and 0 bases from J, with 7 bases between. Germline assignment: CDR1 LGHDT and CDR2 YNNKEL (reference sequence). The length of the CDR3 is 15 residues. CDR3 sequence: CASSQAGISYNEQFF. The CDR3 bases are TGTGCCAGCAGCCAAGCCGGTATCTCCTACAATGAGCAGTTCTTC.

V usage is TRBV18 and J usage is TRBJ1-4; tentative D call: TRBD1 (6 bases). This CDR3 region has 15 residues. Looked up from germline, CDR1 is KGHSH and CDR2 is LQKENI. V lost 2 bases and J lost 8, with 15 bases in between. CDR3 region: CASSPVRGGNEKLFF. In DNA, the CDR3 is TGTGCCAGCTCACCAGTCAGGGGAGGAAACGAAAAACTGTTTTTT.

The rearrangement uses TRBV2 and TRBJ2-2; TRBD1 might be the D (5 bases). The CDR3 is 15 amino acids. Trimming cost V 4 bases and J 5 bases, with 14 bases left between them. Germline values: CDR1 SNHLY, CDR2 FYNNEI. CDR3 in DNA: TGTGCCAGCAGTGGGGGCAGGGCCGCGACCGGGGAGCTGTTTTTT. Amino acids: CASSGGRAATGELFF.

This chain joins TRBV7-2 and TRBJ1-5; 8 bases match TRBD1. The CDR3 is made up of 14 amino acids. Germline lookup yields CDR1 SGHTA and CDR2 FQGNSA. The junction had 4 bases not matched to a gene; V was cut back by 2 bases and J by 7 bases. CDR3 sequence reads: CASSLRQGRQPQHF. CDR3 DNA: TGTGCCAGCAGCTTACGACAGGGGCGGCAGCCCCAGCATTTT.

J is TRBJ2-5 and V is TRBV7-2, with 10 positions matching TRBD1. With V trimmed by 5 bases and J by 1 base, 4 bases remained unmatched. Germline V lookup: CDR1 SGHTA, CDR2 FQGNSA. The CDR3 loop spans 15 amino acids. CDR3 loop: CASSPRTGGQETQYF. The CDR3 DNA reads TGTGCCAGCAGCCCCCGGACAGGGGGCCAAGAGACCCAGTACTTC. Filled out from reference TRBV7-2 and TRBJ2-5, the complete variable domain reads GAGVSQSPSNKVTEKGKDVELRCDPISGHTALYWYRQSLGQGLEFLIYFQGNSAPDKSGLPSDRFSAERTGGSVSTLTIQRTQQEDSAVYLCASSPRTGGQETQYFGPGTRLLVL.

The gene calls are TRBV29-1 and TRBJ1-2; D gene ambiguous. CDR1 is SQVTM and CDR2 is ANQGSEA in the germline V gene. The CDR3 runs 14 residues. Trimming took off 6 bases at V and 0 bases at J, with 14 bases between the two ends. CDR3: CSVLDQDANYGYTF. The CDR3 DNA reads TGCAGCGTCCTAGACCAGGACGCTAACTATGGCTACACCTTC. Based on the CDR3 plus reference TRBV29-1 and TRBJ1-2, the full variable domain is SAVISQKPSRDICQRGTSLTIQCQVDSQVTMMFWYRQQPGQSLTLIATANQGSEATYESGFVIDKFPISRPNLTFSTLTVSNMSPEDSSIYLCSVLDQDANYGYTFGSGTRLTVV.

The chain combines TRBV30 with TRBJ2-5, with D tentatively TRBD2 (6 bases). The CDR3 contains 12 residues. V lost 0 bases and J 7 bases, leaving 9 bases between the germline ends. Germline V gene lookup returns CDR1 GTSNPN and CDR2 SVGIG (reference sequence). CDR3 amino acids: CAWSVVGGTQYF. In DNA form, the CDR3 reads TGTGCCTGGAGTGTAGTGGGAGGGACCCAGTACTTC.

The chain has TRBV11-2 and TRBJ2-1, with D possibly being TRBD2 (5 bases). Per the germline V gene, CDR1 is SGHAT and CDR2 is FQNNGV. This CDR3 is built from 17 residues. V was shortened by 5 bases and J by 0 bases, with 17 bases between the two germline ends. The CDR3 sequence is CASSHLLPGSSYNEQFF. CDR3 DNA sequence: TGTGCCAGCAGCCATCTGTTGCCGGGGAGCTCCTACAATGAGCAGTTCTTC. Together with reference TRBV11-2 and TRBJ2-1, the CDR3 gives the full variable domain: EAGVAQSPRYKIIEKRQSVAFWCNPISGHATLYWYQQILGQGPKLLIQFQNNGVVDDSQLPKDRFSAERLKGVDSTLKIQPAKLEDSAVYLCASSHLLPGSSYNEQFFGPGTRLTVL.

The J gene is TRBJ1-5, the V gene TRBV7-9; 8 bases fit TRBD1. CDR1 and CDR2 from the germline V gene are SEHNR and FQNEAQ (reference sequence). V shed 3 bases, J shed 4 bases, and the junction held 5 bases outside the gene matches. The CDR3 contains 15 residues. This CDR3 reads CASSFQGAPNQPQHF. The DNA of the CDR3 is TGTGCCAGCAGCTTTCAGGGGGCGCCGAATCAGCCCCAGCATTTT.

The rearrangement uses TRBV10-3 and TRBJ2-1; TRBD2 agrees at 14 bases. With 6 bases clipped from V and 9 bases from J, the junction kept 7 bases outside the gene matches. In germline, CDR1 is ENHRY, CDR2 SYGVKD. This CDR3 is 15 amino acids long. As DNA, the CDR3 is TGTGCCATCAGGCCGACTAGCGGGAGGGCCGTTGAGCAGTTCTTC. This encodes CAIRPTSGRAVEQFF.

The chain joins TRBV5-4 to TRBJ2-2; D may match TRBD1 or TRBD2 (5 bases each). Trimming pared 10 bases from V and 2 bases from J, leaving 12 bases between. The CDR3 length is 13 residues. Germline V gene data show CDR1 as SGHNT and CDR2 as YYREEE (reference sequence). CDR3 loop: CADGTANTGELFF. The DNA of the CDR3 is TGTGCCGACGGGACGGCCAACACCGGGGAGCTGTTTTTT.

The chain has TRBV4-2 and TRBJ1-6, with TRBD1 identical over 8 bases. The CDR3 consists of 16 residues. V lost 3 bases to trimming and J lost 7 bases; unmatched junction nucleotides: 8. Germline CDR1 LGHNA, CDR2 YNFKEQ. The CDR3, as DNA: TGTGCCAGCAGCCAGGGTGGACAGGGAAAAAATTCACCCCTCCACTTT. Translated: CASSQGGQGKNSPLHF.

This clone was picked up a small number of times. V gene TRBV11-3 combines with J gene TRBJ1-4, with 9 nucleotides matching TRBD1. The J segment lost 4 bases and the V segment lost 5 bases, leaving 8 bases of the junction unmatched. Germline V gene data show CDR1 as SGHNT and CDR2 as YENEEA. This CDR3 comprises 16 residues. The DNA of the CDR3 is TGTGCCAGCAGCCCCCCGGGACAGGGAATTAATGAAAAACTGTTTTTT. It yields the protein CASSPPGQGINEKLFF.

The chain has TRBV5-5 and TRBJ2-3; unclear D gene. The V end lost 2 bases, the J end lost 2 bases, and 6 bases lay between the germline ends. The CDR3 sequence is 13 residues long. Germline CDR1 reads SGHKS; CDR2 reads YYEKEE (reference sequence). CDR3 in amino acids: CASSLRDTDTQYF. As DNA, the CDR3 is TGTGCCAGCAGCTTACGTGACACAGATACGCAGTATTTT.

This chain links TRBV13 with TRBJ1-2, with TRBD1 matching over 8 bases. The CDR3 consists of 16 residues. Germline assignment: CDR1 PRHDT and CDR2 FYEKMQ (reference sequence). The ends lost 3 bases at V and 6 bases at J; junction bases unmatched: 12. The CDR3 region has the DNA TGTGCCAGCAGCTTCCTATCCAGGGGGCGCTTGGATGGCTACACCTTC. Translated: CASSFLSRGRLDGYTF.

The chain has TRBV20-1 and TRBJ2-1, with D perhaps TRBD1 (6 bases). The germline V gene encodes CDR1 DFQATT and CDR2 SNEGSKA (reference sequence). The ends were cut back, 5 bases at V and 10 bases at J, with 9 bases in the middle. This CDR3 region has 10 residues. The CDR3 region is CSAVDREQFF. CDR3 bases: TGCAGTGCTGTTGACAGGGAGCAGTTCTTC.

This clone was picked up one time. The chain uses TRBV11-3 and TRBJ2-2; D is unclear. The germline V and J ends were trimmed by 3 bases and 0 bases, with 11 bases remaining between them. Germline assignment: CDR1 SGHNT and CDR2 YENEEA. The CDR3 is 16 residues long. CDR3 nucleotides: TGTGCCAGCAGCTTTTCGGCAGGCGCGAACACCGGGGAGCTGTTTTTT. Translated, it gives CASSFSAGANTGELFF.

The rearrangement joins TRBV2 to TRBJ1-6, with TRBD1 matching 10 bases. V trimming: 4 bases; J trimming: 0 bases; junction bases outside the gene matches: 3. Germline V lookup: CDR1 SNHLY, CDR2 FYNNEI. The CDR3 extends over 17 amino acids. The CDR3 sequence: CASSGGQGSSYNSPLHF. The CDR3 nucleotides read TGTGCCAGCAGTGGGGGACAGGGGAGCTCCTATAATTCACCCCTCCACTTT.

The chain is built from TRBV7-2 and TRBJ2-7; TRBD1 is a possible D gene (5 bases). The V gene's germline CDR1 is SGHTA and CDR2 FQGNSA. V was shortened by 1 base and J by 4 bases, with 11 bases between the two germline ends. The CDR3 contains 14 residues. The CDR3 sequence: CASSLGGTGYEQYF. CDR3 sequence (DNA): TGTGCCAGCAGCTTAGGGGGCACTGGTTACGAGCAGTACTTC.

This clone was seen a handful of times. The chain links TRBV2 to TRBJ2-3; 9 positions match TRBD2. Trimming took 1 base from V and 6 from J; bases not matched to a gene: 2. The CDR3 runs 14 residues. Germline V gives CDR1 SNHLY, CDR2 FYNNEI. CDR3 in DNA: TGTGCCAGCAGTGAAGGGCGGGAGGGCGATACGCAGTATTTT. Its translation is CASSEGREGDTQYF.

This clone has just a few counts. The rearrangement joins TRBV7-8 to TRBJ1-5; D is undetermined. The V end lost 3 bases, the J end lost 8 bases, and 11 bases lay between the germline ends. Germline CDR1 and CDR2: SGHVS and FQNEAQ. CDR3 length: 13 amino acids. DNA for the CDR3: TGTGCCAGCAGCTTGACTCCCGGGAAGCCCCAGCATTTT. Its protein product is CASSLTPGKPQHF.

V usage is TRBV6-5 and J usage is TRBJ1-3; D unresolved. The CDR3 sequence is 14 residues long. Germline V gene sequence: CDR1 MNHEY, CDR2 SVGAGI. Trimming left V 5 bases short and J 8 bases short, with 16 bases between. The CDR3 DNA follows: TGTGCCAGCAGTCCCCGGGTGCAGTCCCACACCATATATTTT. It specifies CASSPRVQSHTIYF.

The chain couples TRBV11-2 to TRBJ2-1, with 9 bases identical to TRBD2. Germline CDR1 is SGHAT and CDR2 is FQNNGV. V trimming: 5 bases; J trimming: 4 bases; junction bases outside the gene matches: 12. The CDR3 is 17 amino acids. CDR3 in amino acids: CASSTRPTSGGYNEQFF. In DNA form, the CDR3 reads TGTGCCAGCAGCACCCGTCCGACTAGCGGAGGATACAATGAGCAGTTCTTC.

The chain is built from TRBV2 and TRBJ2-3; no reliable D call. CDR1 is SNHLY, CDR2 FYNNEI, per germline. The ends were cut back, 7 bases at V and 0 bases at J, with 11 bases in the middle. This CDR3 has 14 amino acids. CDR3 loop: CASTSRASTDTQYF. The CDR3 DNA sequence: TGTGCCAGCACGAGCAGAGCGAGCACAGATACGCAGTATTTT.